This T cell receptor (beta chain) was sequenced for a study of CD8 T cells in Susac syndrome. As concerns this clonotype: The target antigen is unknown.

Losses at the gene ends were 2 bases for V and 2 bases for J; bases not matched to a gene: 4. Germline V lookup: CDR1 SGHTA, CDR2 FQGTGA. This CDR3 comprises 15 residues. Random hexamers served to reverse transcribe roughly 0.5 to 1 ug RNA. A single record per CDR3 protein comes from TCRdb applying MiXCR to the immunoSEQ multiplex PCR reads. Found here are 150,000 to 160,000 distinct CDR3 sequences, 95% of them singletons; the top ten hold 0.16%. The T cells that were sequenced for TCR beta were CD8+ and CD4+ cells from blood. Study-level points and caveats: The study acknowledged a relatively small number of individuals in its TCR sequencing and HLA analysis. When the CD4+ T cell repertoires of patients with Susac syndrome were examined, they did not show any clonal expansion.

V is TRBV7-3 and J is TRBJ2-7, with 9 positions matching TRBD1. The TCR originated in a human donor with Susac syndrome. Sequencing was performed on CD4+ T cells from PBMCs. Written as DNA, the CDR3 is TGTGCCAGCAGCTTAGGCGGGGACAGGGCCTACGAGCAGTACTTC. It is translated as CASSLGGDRAYEQYF.